Listed below are T cell receptor beta chains from one sample, sequenced in a study of early T cells in non-severe SARS-CoV-2 infection. A single record per CDR3 protein comes from TCRdb applying MiXCR to the 5' RACE reads. Of tens of thousands of distinct CDR3 sequences listed, about 5.2% are singletons. The sequenced sample consisted of whole blood. The receptors come from an adult who was a healthcare worker with PCR-confirmed SARS-CoV-2 infection or an uninfected control (not recorded which). CDR3s include the opening cysteine and the closing phenylalanine or tryptophan. The order of the fields is V gene, D gene, clone size, J gene, CDR3 protein, CDR3 DNA. The D gene is left open where the match is weak. The size entry is marked missing in some rows and otherwise reads once, few, many or a size class.

>TRBV28|TRBD1|few|TRBJ1-1
CASRGGREDKAFF
TGTGCCAGCCGAGGGGGCAGGGAGGATAAAGCTTTCTTT
>TRBV6-5|.|.|TRBJ2-1
CASSYGGNEQFF
TGTGCCAGCAGTTACGGGGGTAATGAGCAGTTCTTC
>TRBV6-5|TRBD1|medium-sized|TRBJ1-5
CASRTGGEPQHF
TGTGCCAGCAGAACAGGGGGCGAGCCCCAGCATTTT
>TRBV20-1|.|many|TRBJ1-1
CSARDRLENTEAFF
TGCAGTGCTAGAGACCGACTGGAGAACACTGAAGCTTTCTTT
>TRBV28|TRBD1|many|TRBJ1-2
CASRSDRAGGYTF
TGTGCCAGCAGATCGGACAGGGCCGGTGGCTACACCTTC
>TRBV12-3/TRBV12-4|.|few|TRBJ2-3
CASSSRGGYTDTQYF
TGTGCCAGCAGTTCCAGAGGGGGGTACACAGATACGCAGTATTTT
>TRBV18|TRBD1|many|TRBJ1-1
CASSSGQAEAFF
TGTGCCAGCTCATCTGGACAGGCTGAAGCTTTCTTT
>TRBV10-3|.|many|TRBJ1-1
CAISEPQRGGNGEAFF
TGTGCCATCAGTGAGCCACAGAGGGGGGGAAACGGTGAAGCTTTCTTT
>TRBV7-8|TRBD1|.|TRBJ2-2
CASSPGTGRGELFF
TGTGCCAGCAGCCCAGGGACAGGGAGGGGGGAGCTGTTTTTT
>TRBV7-6|.|.|TRBJ2-2
CASSRGTQLTGELFF
TGTGCCAGCAGCCGCGGGACACAACTCACCGGGGAGCTGTTTTTT
>TRBV3-1|.|few|TRBJ2-4
CASSQDLSSGNIQYF
TGTGCCAGCAGCCAAGATTTGAGTAGCGGAAACATTCAGTACTTC
>TRBV28|.|medium-sized|TRBJ2-7
CASSAPARGGSYEQYF
TGTGCCAGCAGTGCCCCCGCCAGGGGGGGTTCCTACGAGCAGTACTTC
>TRBV18|.|many|TRBJ2-7
CASSPSTGGAYEQYF
TGTGCCAGCTCACCGTCGACCGGAGGGGCCTACGAGCAGTACTTC
>TRBV19|.|many|TRBJ2-1
CASSKSGTYYNEQFF
TGTGCCAGTAGTAAGAGCGGAACCTACTACAATGAGCAGTTCTTC
>TRBV28|.|many|TRBJ2-7
CASSPGFTAAYEQYF
TGTGCCAGCAGTCCCGGGTTCACAGCCGCCTACGAGCAGTACTTC
>TRBV29-1|TRBD1|few|TRBJ1-4
CSGGQGGEKLFF
TGCAGCGGGGGACAGGGTGGTGAAAAACTGTTTTTT
>TRBV7-2|TRBD1|.|TRBJ2-3
CASSPQTGDGTDTQYF
TGTGCCAGCAGCCCCCAGACAGGGGACGGAACAGATACGCAGTATTTT
>TRBV5-1|TRBD2|medium-sized|TRBJ2-7
CASSLAGAVEQYF
TGCGCCAGCAGCTTAGCGGGAGCTGTCGAGCAGTACTTC
>TRBV7-9|.|many|TRBJ2-2
CASSLSGGTSTGELFF
TGTGCCAGCAGCTTATCAGGCGGGACGAGCACCGGGGAGCTGTTTTTT
>TRBV13|.|many|TRBJ2-2
CASSAARTDGELFF
TGTGCCAGCAGTGCAGCTAGGACGGACGGGGAGCTGTTTTTT
>TRBV6-5|TRBD2|many|TRBJ2-1
CASSIGTRYEQFF
TGTGCCAGCAGCATCGGGACTAGATATGAGCAGTTCTTC
>TRBV28|.|.|TRBJ2-4
CASSIYRVGSKNIQYF
TGTGCCAGCAGTATATACAGGGTCGGGAGCAAAAACATTCAGTACTTC
>TRBV5-4|.|many|TRBJ2-3
CASSHRQGTDTQYF
TGTGCCAGCAGCCATAGACAGGGCACAGATACGCAGTATTTT
>TRBV11-2|.|.|TRBJ2-3
CASSLDPARNTQYF
TGTGCCAGCAGCTTAGATCCGGCGCGAAATACGCAGTATTTT
>TRBV27|.|many|TRBJ1-2
CASSLGGLNGRYGYTF
TGTGCCAGCAGTTTGGGAGGGCTCAACGGGAGATATGGCTACACCTTC
>TRBV18|.|.|TRBJ1-6
CASGDGLNSPLHF
TGTGCCAGCGGGGACGGATTAAATTCACCCCTCCACTTT
>TRBV12-3/TRBV12-4|.|.|TRBJ1-2
CASSLPGQNGYTF
TGTGCCAGCAGTTTACCCGGACAGAATGGCTACACCTTC
>TRBV29-1|.|many|TRBJ1-2
CSVESSSFYGYTF
TGCAGCGTTGAGAGTAGCTCCTTCTATGGCTACACCTTC
>TRBV27|TRBD2|few|TRBJ2-7
CASSPSGISYEQYF
TGTGCCAGCAGTCCTAGCGGGATCTCCTACGAGCAGTACTTC
>TRBV5-6|.|many|TRBJ1-1
CASSSRWNTEAFF
TGTGCCAGCAGCTCAAGGTGGAACACTGAAGCTTTCTTT
>TRBV6-2/TRBV6-3|TRBD1|many|TRBJ2-5
CASSYGGTELKYQETQYF
TGTGCCAGCAGTTACGGTGGGACAGAGTTAAAGTACCAAGAGACCCAGTACTTC
>TRBV7-8|TRBD2|many|TRBJ2-5
CASNPTSGRGETQYF
TGTGCCAGCAACCCTACTAGCGGGAGAGGGGAGACCCAGTACTTC
>TRBV4-1|.|medium-sized|TRBJ2-3
CASSQRPTGAGDTQYF
TGCGCCAGCAGCCAAAGGCCGACAGGCGCAGGAGATACGCAGTATTTT
>TRBV11-2|.|many|TRBJ2-1
CASSIPSADREQFF
TGTGCCAGCAGCATTCCTAGCGCCGACAGAGAGCAGTTCTTC
>TRBV4-3|.|many|TRBJ2-7
CASSLMAGETYEQYF
TGCGCCAGCAGCCTAATGGCAGGGGAAACCTACGAGCAGTACTTC
>TRBV7-2|.|few|TRBJ2-2
CASSLTSQRANTGELFF
TGTGCCAGCAGCTTAACCTCCCAGCGCGCGAACACCGGGGAGCTGTTTTTT
>TRBV28|.|few|TRBJ2-5
CASRPPGVETQYF
TGTGCCAGCAGACCGCCAGGGGTTGAGACCCAGTACTTC
>TRBV7-7|TRBD2|many|TRBJ2-1
CASSLGLGSFNEQFF
TGTGCCAGCAGCTTGGGACTAGGATCCTTCAATGAGCAGTTCTTC
>TRBV18|.|.|TRBJ2-2
CASSPQENSNTGELFF
TGTGCCAGCTCACCGCAGGAGAACTCGAACACCGGGGAGCTGTTTTTT
>TRBV3-1|.|many|TRBJ2-2
CASSQDRNTGELFF
TGTGCCAGCAGCCAAGATAGGAACACCGGGGAGCTGTTTTTT
>TRBV11-3|TRBD1|few|TRBJ2-1
CASSPGTGPYNEQFF
TGTGCCAGCAGCCCGGGGACAGGACCCTACAATGAGCAGTTCTTC
>TRBV12-3/TRBV12-4|TRBD2|many|TRBJ2-5
CASSMTSGITETQYF
TGTGCCAGCAGCATGACTAGCGGGATAACGGAGACCCAGTACTTC
>TRBV7-2|.|.|TRBJ2-1
CASSPGGLLRNEQFF
TGTGCCAGCAGCCCAGGGGGGCTTCTTCGCAATGAGCAGTTCTTC
>TRBV6-2/TRBV6-3|.|many|TRBJ2-7
CASSWGRGTYEQYF
TGTGCCAGCAGCTGGGGGCGGGGAACCTACGAGCAGTACTTC
>TRBV5-6|.|.|TRBJ2-6
CASSLPSMFPGANVLTF
TGTGCCAGCAGCTTGCCCTCTATGTTTCCTGGGGCCAACGTCCTGACTTTC
>TRBV5-1|.|.|TRBJ2-2
CASSPSVPGGGTGELFF
TGCGCCAGCAGTCCATCGGTCCCGGGCGGCGGGACCGGGGAGCTGTTTTTT
>TRBV6-5|TRBD2|many|TRBJ2-7
CASRSLAGVSYEQYF
TGTGCCAGCAGAAGCCTAGCGGGAGTATCCTACGAGCAGTACTTC
>TRBV29-1|.|.|TRBJ1-1
CSVARGNTEAFF
TGCAGCGTTGCTAGGGGGAACACTGAAGCTTTCTTT
>TRBV7-9|.|many|TRBJ1-3
CASSFLGSGNTIYF
TGTGCCAGCAGCTTTCTCGGCTCTGGAAACACCATATATTTT
>TRBV6-6|.|many|TRBJ2-7
CASSPRYAAEQYF
TGTGCCAGCAGCCCGAGGTACGCGGCCGAGCAGTACTTC
>TRBV3-1|.|few|TRBJ2-2
CASTLRGENTGELFF
TGTGCCAGCACCTTAAGAGGGGAGAACACCGGGGAGCTGTTTTTT
>TRBV19|TRBD2|many|TRBJ2-4
CASTPLGRREGNLAKNIQYF
TGTGCCAGTACCCCATTGGGCCGAAGGGAGGGCAATCTAGCCAAAAACATTCAGTACTTC
>TRBV7-2|.|many|TRBJ2-3
CASSLARLLDTQYF
TGTGCCAGCAGCTTAGCTAGGCTCTTGGATACGCAGTATTTT
>TRBV27|.|many|TRBJ2-7
CASSLAHRELPYEQYF
TGTGCCAGCAGTTTAGCACACCGGGAGCTGCCATACGAGCAGTACTTC